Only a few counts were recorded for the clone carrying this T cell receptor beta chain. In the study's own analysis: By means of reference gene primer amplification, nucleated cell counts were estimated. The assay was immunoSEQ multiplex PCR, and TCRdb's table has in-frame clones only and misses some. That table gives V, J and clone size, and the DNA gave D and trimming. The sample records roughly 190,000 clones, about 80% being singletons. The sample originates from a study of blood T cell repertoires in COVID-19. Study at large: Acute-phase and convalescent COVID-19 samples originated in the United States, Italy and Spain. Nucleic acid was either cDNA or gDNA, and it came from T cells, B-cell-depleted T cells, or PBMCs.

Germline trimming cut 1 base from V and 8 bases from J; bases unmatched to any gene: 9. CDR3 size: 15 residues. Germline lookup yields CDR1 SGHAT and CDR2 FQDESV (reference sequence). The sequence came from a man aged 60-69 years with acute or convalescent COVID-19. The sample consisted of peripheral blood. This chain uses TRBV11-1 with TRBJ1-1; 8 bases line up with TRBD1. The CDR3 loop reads CASSLDRGSGSEAFF. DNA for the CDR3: TGTGCCAGCAGCTTAGACAGGGGGTCTGGCTCCGAAGCTTTCTTT.